One T cell receptor (beta chain) is described in this entry. Its binding antigen is unknown. The sample holds no much larger clone one base away, and base qualities are not on file. The cohort was made up of about 610 healthy bone marrow donors. At the time of sampling, every cohort member was nominally healthy, though immune exposures that went unrecorded were likely present. The donor was CMV seronegative and was included in the group of under 450 seronegative cohort members. Every donor gave a peripheral blood sample, and the peripheral blood mononuclear cells from that sample were used for TCR beta sequencing. Genomic DNA was extracted from the blood cell samples with the Qiagen DNeasy Blood Extraction Kit. The data belong to a study of cytomegalovirus exposure and HLA in healthy donors (dated by TCRdb to 2016 to 2017). Concerning the study at large: According to an earlier analysis of a few hundred of the donors, 150 million to 200 million T cells yielded roughly 110 million unique TCR beta sequences and about 280 Gb of sequence data. Roughly 300 gigabases of sequencing data and 75 million to 85 million unique TCR sequences made up an early release that covered several hundred HLA-typed donors. Among the approximately 430 genotyped donors, approximately 77% belonged to the genetic ancestry cluster associated with self-reported Caucasian donors. The aim of the study was to test whether cataloging public T cell receptors could identify signatures of past pathogen exposure. The study profiled the T cell repertoires of around 700 subjects by immunosequencing and related them to cytomegalovirus serostatus. Along with the roughly 670-subject first cohort, a separate validation cohort of around 110 different subjects was used. To predict cytomegalovirus infection status, the study brought together high-throughput TCR immunosequencing, statistical association of individual TCRs with disease status, and machine learning. A later analysis re-analyzed previously published TCR beta repertoires from 650 to 800 donors and added high-resolution HLA genotyping to study TCR occurrence patterns. In the later analysis, no new phenotypic data were used to find candidate immune exposures; instead, reliance was placed on TCR beta sequences and their occurrence across donors. In an earlier analysis of roughly 600 of the donors, high-throughput TCR beta sequencing was used to judge whether each TCR beta V gene segment behaved as functional or pseudogenic. Donor age, sex, ethnicity and CMV serostatus were compiled alongside the repertoire data. Genome-wide SNP genotypes for about 65% of the roughly 670 donors were used in a later genetic analysis, which treated that subset as a discovery cohort. Every discovery cohort repertoire had been produced on one sequencing platform. Both class I and class II loci were covered by HLA typing, at four-digit resolution. Typing coverage varied by locus: roughly 620-640 donors for A, B, C, DRB1 and DQB1; approximately 500 for DQA1; nearly 610 for DPA1; approximately 450 for DPB1. Roughly 5 DR-DQ haplotypes were handled as single units for association and clustering because linkage in the cohort was strong. On average, 235,054 unique TCR beta nucleotide sequences were sequenced per donor among a few hundred genotyped donors of the cohort, with 15% to 20% of those sequences being non-productive. The full study reports these points: In a later analysis, around 17,000 TCR beta sequences were associated with specific HLA alleles at a false discovery rate of 0.05. Because the 87-base-pair reads could not distinguish some IMGT-functional V segments, including TRBV6-2 and TRBV6-3, those segments were excluded. In the study, 164 TCR beta chains were listed as associated with cytomegalovirus. An earlier analysis of approximately 600 of the donors showed that most TCR beta V segments appeared in productive rearrangements either about 87% or about 30% of the time, which broadly matched IMGT annotations. For the cohort, immune exposure information was limited to CMV serostatus. A cluster of highly shared sequence variants was judged likely to represent a technical artifact of the sequencing pipeline. According to a later analysis, most CMV-associated TCR beta chains appeared to be HLA-restricted, and the HLA associations seemed to be driven largely by CMV exposure. In vitro tests confirmed that three of the cytomegalovirus-associated TCR beta chains recognize cytomegalovirus antigens. Compared with the approximately 720-donor mean, donors in an Asian-associated ancestry cluster had fewer N-insertions in productive TCRs, according to a later genetic analysis. Because counts were too low, about 18 rarely observed V segments, including chromosome 9 orphons, were left out of the earlier analysis of 500 to 750 of the donors. A further reported finding was that TCR beta sequences accurately predicted the HLA-A and HLA-B alleles for most subjects in the first cohort. An association between a missense DCLRE1C variant and V-gene and J-gene trimming of TCR beta chains was found in a later genetic analysis and replicated in an independent cohort. Most TCR sequences were seen in very few donors, while some public TCRs were found in many individuals. Correlated functional status among segregating V segments might be attributable to linkage disequilibrium, but an unknown experimental factor could not be ruled out. The classifier was reported to diagnose cytomegalovirus status with high specificity and sensitivity in both the original cohort and the validation cohort. Sequencing depth was assumed to be roughly uniform across donors in the presence/absence analyses, though that assumption may not hold. Assigning TCR associations to individual alleles was difficult when HLA alleles, especially DR and DQ, strongly co-occurred. In a later analysis, HLA-associated TCR beta chains showed more clonal expansion and lower generation probabilities than non-associated chains that were equally common. In a later analysis, several top co-occurrence clusters were reported to appear linked to parvovirus B19, influenza, CMV and Epstein-Barr virus. The cohort was sequenced for TCR beta chains only, and without alpha or paired-chain data the features that could be detected were limited. The authors suggested that the approach could potentially be extended to other disease states and immunological phenotypes. According to a later analysis, TCR association rates differed among HLA loci, with DRB1 alleles showing the most associated TCRs and HLA-C alleles showing the fewest. HLA typing was unavailable for some donors at each locus, so association tests used only the typed subset.

Counted from cysteine to phenylalanine, this CDR3 has 16 amino acids. Only CDR3 DNA is held: 48 bases, read in frame from base 1. V is cut back by 0 bases and J by 4 bases, with 6 bases in the junction unmatched. Via the germline V gene, CDR1 is SGDLS and CDR2 YYNGEE. Library generation was performed with the immunoSEQ multiplex PCR assay. A mixture of 60 forward primers for TCR Vbeta segments and 13 reverse primers for TCR Jbeta segments was used in the multiplex PCR. The CDR3 region of rearranged TCR beta genes was amplified from genomic DNA by a multiplex PCR assay. The Illumina HiSeq System was used to sequence the amplified TCR beta libraries as 87-base-pair reads. From the authors' description of their analysis: A later analysis tallied 75 million to 85 million unique TCR beta chains across the 666 repertoires, and about 10 million of those chains were shared by two or more donors. Raw reads were error-corrected and collapsed into unique sequences with a nearest-neighbor algorithm that merged closely related sequences to remove PCR and sequencing errors. To assign V, D and J gene segments, CDR3 sequences were aligned to IMGT reference sequences. For a sequence to be retained, at least a six-nucleotide match to both a V gene segment and a J gene segment was required. Rearrangements were classified as productive when the CDR3 lacked stop codons and remained in frame with V and J, and all other rearrangements were classified as non-productive. Following IMGT convention, CDR3 was defined as the stretch from the second conserved V-encoded cysteine up to the conserved J-encoded phenylalanine. The earlier analysis of 587 of the donors excluded sequences that lacked an unambiguous match to a single V gene segment. An earlier analysis of 550 to 650 of the donors classified V segments as functional when productive rearrangements were above 56.7% and as segregating when the standard deviation between donors was above 5%. To diagnose cytomegalovirus status from the catalog of TCR beta chain sequences, a statistical classification framework was built. In a later analysis, V and J genes were assigned by comparing TCR nucleotide sequences against IMGT/GENE-DB human TR gene sequences. A later analysis assigned CDR3 sequences and most-parsimonious VDJ recombination scenarios with the TCRdist pipeline. In a later analysis, every TCR beta chain was defined by the combination of its CDR3 amino acid sequence and its V-gene family, and reads without a unique V-gene family were dropped. To address suspected cross-contamination and a sequencing artifact, a later analysis removed over 500 highly shared, low-generation-probability nucleotide sequences. In a later analysis, a clonal expansion index was calculated for each public chain from normalized within-repertoire ranks of inferred template counts. A later analysis computed generation probabilities with a VDJ recombination model fitted to out-of-frame rearrangements, and checked the results against IGoR. In a later analysis, TCR-TCR, TCR-HLA and TCR-CMV co-occurrence was scored with hypergeometric tests, and a repertoire-size bias correction was applied to TCR pairs. False discovery rates were estimated in a later analysis by permuting HLA or CMV assignments 20 times. In a later analysis, co-occurring TCRs were grouped using DBSCAN, with TCRdist sequence similarity added in when clustering inside HLA-allele-positive subsets. For co-occurrence clustering, repertoires with fewer than 30,000 or more than 120,000 public chains were excluded, along with 5 or 6 repertoires with anomalous nucleotide sharing. Sourced from immuneACCESS, this table was stored by TCRdb with only in-frame sequences that have V and J called. A share of the clones is absent; for the studies checked, an unresolved V gene accounts for under half, and the remainder has no known explanation. The DNA was the basis for D and trimming; V, J and clone size are from that table. This sample has under 300,000 clones in its table, and under 80% of those were observed once. 2% to 2.5% of the sample lies in the top ten.

In this chain, TRBV9 is recombined with TRBJ2-1; TRBD2 matches 8 bases in the middle. Material: PBMCs. The sequence derives from a female donor in good health and CMV-seronegative. The sequenced DNA is TGTGCCAGCAGCGTAGAGGTAGCGGGGCATTACAATGAGCAGTTCTTC. This gives the protein CASSVEVAGHYNEQFF.